This T cell receptor beta chain stems from a study of OX40 agonist ivuxolimab in advanced cancers. The wider study: Patients were dosed intravenously with ivuxolimab at 0.01 to 10 mg/kg every 2 weeks.

Germline-derived CDR1 and CDR2 are SGHVS and FNYEAQ. V lost 2 bases to trimming and J lost 7 bases; unmatched junction nucleotides: 7. CDR3 length: 15 residues. This clone was seen a handful of times. Profiling relied on immunoSEQ multiplex PCR, and the TCRdb table lists in-frame clones only, not all of them. The sample records nearly 8,000 clones, less than 85% being singletons. Source: CD4+ or CD8+ T cells sorted from blood, taken in a trial of the OX40 agonist ivuxolimab. The sequence was obtained from an adult with an advanced solid tumor such as melanoma, head and neck, liver or kidney cancer. The chain uses TRBV7-6 and TRBJ2-7; 11 positions match TRBD2. The CDR3 loop reads CASSLRLAGGWEQYF. For the CDR3, the DNA is TGTGCCAGCAGCTTACGGCTAGCGGGGGGCTGGGAGCAGTACTTC.